The 12 T cell receptor beta chains presented below share a single source sample, sequenced in a study of naive and memory T cell subsets. Ligated cDNA underwent four rounds of PCR with nested alpha and beta constant region primers and SP2. MiXCR was run by TCRdb on the 5' RACE reads, yielding one entry per CDR3 protein. This table has about 62,000 distinct CDR3 sequences, 6% to 8.5% appearing once. An oligonucleotide containing a UMI was ligated to the 3' end of TCR cDNA. All receptors come from a female donor in good health.

This clonotype was counted a few times. V gene TRBV28 combines with J gene TRBJ2-5, with TRBD2 identical over 10 bases. CDR1 MDHEN and CDR2 SYDVKM come from the germline V gene. Trimming took 5 bases from V and 4 from J; bases not matched to a gene: 10. This CDR3 comprises 16 residues. The CDR3 here is CASSPGGTSVLETQYF. CDR3 bases: TGTGCCAGCAGTCCCGGAGGGACTAGCGTTCTAGAGACCCAGTACTTC.

The sample holds many counts of this clonotype. This chain uses TRBV7-8 with TRBJ2-1; a possible D gene is TRBD2 (5 bases). With 3 bases removed from V and 0 bases from J, the gap between germline ends came to 6 bases. Germline CDR1 and CDR2: SGHVS and FQNEAQ. The CDR3 is made up of 14 amino acids. The CDR3: CASSFSASYNEQFF. CDR3 sequence (DNA): TGTGCCAGCAGCTTTAGCGCCTCCTACAATGAGCAGTTCTTC.

The table lists this clonotype with many counts. The gene calls are TRBV10-2 and TRBJ1-2; D gene uncertain. Trimming removed 3 bases at V and 4 bases at J, with 15 bases between. The germline V gene encodes CDR1 WSHSY and CDR2 SAAADI. The CDR3 length is 15 residues. The chain's CDR3 is CASSDSWAPLYGYTF. The DNA of the CDR3 is TGCGCCAGCAGTGATTCGTGGGCCCCCCTCTATGGCTACACCTTC.

This clonotype was seen repeatedly, ten times or more. The junction and the germline gene differ at one end; a read error may be behind it. J is TRBJ1-6 and V is TRBV7-7, with D possibly being TRBD1 (6 bases). This CDR3 contains 13 residues. Germline values: CDR1 SSHAT, CDR2 FNYEAQ (reference sequence). The CDR3 here is CASSVDRYSPLHF. CDR3 nucleotides: TGTGCTAGCAGCGTGGACAGATATTCACCCCTCCACTTT.

The CDR3 nucleotides are TGTGCCAGCAGCTCTAGGACTAGCGGGAGTGATACGCAGTATTTT. Translating gives CASSSRTSGSDTQYF. The chain is built from TRBV7-9 and TRBJ2-3; 13 bases are shared with TRBD2. From germline, CDR1 is SEHNR and CDR2 FQNEAQ (reference sequence). After removal of 4 bases from V and 6 bases from J, the junction contained 4 bases not matched to a gene. CDR3 length: 15 amino acids. The complete variable domain, with remaining parts taken from reference TRBV7-9 and TRBJ2-3, reads DTGVSQNPRHKITKRGQNVTFRCDPISEHNRLYWYRQTLGQGPEFLTYFQNEAQLEKSRLLSDRFSAERPKGSFSTLEIQRTEQGDSAMYLCASSSRTSGSDTQYFGPGTRLTVL.

The chain recombines TRBV6-5 with TRBJ2-7; 7 nucleotides agree with TRBD1. This CDR3 is 15 amino acids long. Germline V gene lookup returns CDR1 MNHEY and CDR2 SVGAGI. V lost 6 bases to trimming and J lost 2 bases; unmatched junction nucleotides: 10. The CDR3 DNA is TGTGCCAGCAGAATCGCAGGGGGAGAGACCTACGAGCAGTACTTC. This codes for CASRIAGGETYEQYF.

CDR3 in amino acids: CASRPHSYNEQFF. The CDR3 DNA reads TGTGCCAGCAGGCCCCACAGCTACAATGAGCAGTTCTTC. The chain uses TRBV28 and TRBJ2-1; D not certain. This CDR3 has 13 amino acids. V was trimmed by 6 bases and J by 3 bases, leaving 9 bases between them. Germline-derived CDR1 and CDR2 are MDHEN and SYDVKM. Combining the CDR3 with reference TRBV28 and TRBJ2-1 gives the whole variable domain DVKVTQSSRYLVKRTGEKVFLECVQDMDHENMFWYRQDPGLGLRLIYFSYDVKMKEKGDIPEGYSVSREKKERFSLILESASTNQTSMYLCASRPHSYNEQFFGPGTRLTVL.

This clonotype was counted a few times. In DNA form, the CDR3 reads TGTGCCAGCATGAGGAACACTGAAGCTTTCTTT. This sequence encodes CASMRNTEAFF. This chain joins TRBV2 and TRBJ1-1, with D unresolved. Trimming cost V 7 bases and J 1 base, with 4 bases left between them. CDR3 length: 11 amino acids. Germline-derived CDR1 and CDR2 are SNHLY and FYNNEI.

Ten or more counts support this clonotype. This chain links TRBV20-1 with TRBJ1-2; D not certain. CDR3 size: 15 residues. Between the trimmed V and J ends, which lost 0 bases and 0 bases, there was a span of 11 bases. Germline CDR1 reads DFQATT; CDR2 reads SNEGSKA (reference sequence). CDR3 bases: TGCAGTGCTAGAGATGAGGTTAGGGCTAACTATGGCTACACCTTC. This codes for CSARDEVRANYGYTF.

This clonotype was observed at least ten times. The chain carries TRBV7-8 and TRBJ1-4; D might be TRBD1 (5 bases). Germline-derived CDR1 and CDR2 are SGHVS and FQNEAQ. V shed 5 bases and J shed 5 bases, with 18 bases lying between them. CDR3 size: 16 residues. CDR3: CASSPRGDKGNEKLFF. The DNA of the CDR3 is TGTGCCAGCAGCCCCCGAGGTGACAAGGGGAATGAAAAACTGTTTTTT.

This clonotype was detected a few times. DNA of the CDR3: TGTGCCAGCAGCTTAGGCCCTAACAATGAGCAGTTCTTC. Translation gives CASSLGPNNEQFF. V gene TRBV7-2 combines with J gene TRBJ2-1, with D hard to call. Germline V gives CDR1 SGHTA, CDR2 FQGNSA. V dropped 1 base and J dropped 5 bases, with 6 bases sitting between them. The CDR3 extends over 13 amino acids.

A few counts support this clonotype. This chain uses TRBV14 with TRBJ2-3, with TRBD2 matching 11 bases. The CDR3 consists of 15 residues. Germline-derived CDR1 and CDR2 are SGHDN and FVKESK. V shed 4 bases and J 4 bases; nucleotides not matched to a gene: 4. The DNA for the CDR3 is TGTGCCAGCAGCCGGACTAGCGGGCGGGCAGATACGCAGTATTTT. Its protein product is CASSRTSGRADTQYF.